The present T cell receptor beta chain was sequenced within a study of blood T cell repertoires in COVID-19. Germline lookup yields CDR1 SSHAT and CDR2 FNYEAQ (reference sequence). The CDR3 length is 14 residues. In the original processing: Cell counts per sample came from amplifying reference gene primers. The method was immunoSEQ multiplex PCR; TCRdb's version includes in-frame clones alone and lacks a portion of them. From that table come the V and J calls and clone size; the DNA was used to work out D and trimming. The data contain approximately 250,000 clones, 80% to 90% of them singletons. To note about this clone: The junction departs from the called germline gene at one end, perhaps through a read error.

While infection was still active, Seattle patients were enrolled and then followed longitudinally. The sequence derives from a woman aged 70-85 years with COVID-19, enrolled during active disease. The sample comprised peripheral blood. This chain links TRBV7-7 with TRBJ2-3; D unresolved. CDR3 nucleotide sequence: TGTGCTAGCAGCCGCGAGAGAGAGCCAGATACGCAGTATTTT. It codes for CASSREREPDTQYF.